What follows are 4 T cell receptor beta chains derived from one specimen sequenced in a study of identical twins. In TCRdb, the 5' RACE reads were re-called with MiXCR into one record per CDR3 protein. The data show approximately 670,000 distinct CDR3 sequences, with less than 7% seen just once and approximately 1.6% held by the top ten. The sample comprised naive T cells sorted from blood. Every receptor here comes from a man aged 18 to 35 in good health.

The chain uses TRBV4-1 and TRBJ2-7; D is perhaps TRBD2 (5 bases). Germline V lookup: CDR1 MGHRA, CDR2 YSYEKL. Trimming pared 5 bases from V and 3 bases from J, leaving 17 bases between. The CDR3 is made up of 15 amino acids. The CDR3: CASSLSPGMGYEQYF. The CDR3 bases are TGCGCCAGCAGCTTAAGCCCGGGAATGGGCTACGAGCAGTACTTC.

This clonotype was detected many times. The rearrangement uses TRBV11-2 and TRBJ2-1; 9 bases fit TRBD1. With V trimmed by 2 bases and J by 7 bases, 3 bases remained unmatched. The CDR3 covers 14 residues. The germline CDR1 and CDR2 sequences are SGHAT and FQNNGV. CDR3 loop: CASSLRDRANEQFF. CDR3 bases: TGTGCCAGCAGCTTACGGGACAGGGCGAATGAGCAGTTCTTC.

Many counts were recorded for this clonotype. This chain's CDR3 is CASSLGLAREQYF. CDR3 nucleotides: TGTGCCAGCAGTTTAGGGCTAGCGCGGGAGCAGTACTTC. This chain uses TRBV12-3 or TRBV12-4 with TRBJ2-7, with D perhaps TRBD2 (6 bases). This CDR3 region has 13 residues. Trimming shortened V by 1 base and J by 7 bases, and 11 bases separated the two germline ends.

The sample holds many counts of this clonotype. V is TRBV20-1 and J is TRBJ1-6; no firm D call. Germline V gene data show CDR1 as DFQATT and CDR2 as SNEGSKA (reference sequence). CDR3 length equals 17 residues. Trimming left V 2 bases short and J 0 bases short, with 14 bases between. CDR3 coding DNA: TGCAGTGCTAGAAGGTGGCAGCAGAGCTCCTATAATTCACCCCTCCACTTT. Translating gives CSARRWQQSSYNSPLHF.